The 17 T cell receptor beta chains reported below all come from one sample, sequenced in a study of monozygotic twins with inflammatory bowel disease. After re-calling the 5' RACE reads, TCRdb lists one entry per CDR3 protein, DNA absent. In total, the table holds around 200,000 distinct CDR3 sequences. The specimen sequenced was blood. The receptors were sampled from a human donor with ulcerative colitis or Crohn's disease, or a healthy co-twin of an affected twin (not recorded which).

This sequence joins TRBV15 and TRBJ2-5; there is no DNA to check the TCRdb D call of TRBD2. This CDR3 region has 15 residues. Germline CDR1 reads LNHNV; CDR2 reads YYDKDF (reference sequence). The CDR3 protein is CATSRGSGGKETQYF.

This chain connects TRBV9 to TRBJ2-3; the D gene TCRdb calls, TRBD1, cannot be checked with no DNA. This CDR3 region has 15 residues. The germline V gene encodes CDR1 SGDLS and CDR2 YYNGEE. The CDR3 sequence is CASSVADRLTDTQYF.

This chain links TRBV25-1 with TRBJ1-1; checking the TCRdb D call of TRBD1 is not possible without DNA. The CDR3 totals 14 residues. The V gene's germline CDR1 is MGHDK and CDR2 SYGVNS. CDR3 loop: CASTPWGSNTEAFF.

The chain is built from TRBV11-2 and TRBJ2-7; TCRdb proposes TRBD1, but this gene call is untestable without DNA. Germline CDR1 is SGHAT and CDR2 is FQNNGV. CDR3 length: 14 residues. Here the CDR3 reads CASSFWGANYEQYF.

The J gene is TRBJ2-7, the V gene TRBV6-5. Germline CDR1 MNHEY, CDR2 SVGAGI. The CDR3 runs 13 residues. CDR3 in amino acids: CASSMDSSYEQYF.

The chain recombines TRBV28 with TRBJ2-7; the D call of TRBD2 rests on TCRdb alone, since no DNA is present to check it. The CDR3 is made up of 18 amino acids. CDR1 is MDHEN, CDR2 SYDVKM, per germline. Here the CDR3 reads CASRPEGGTSHTIYEQYF.

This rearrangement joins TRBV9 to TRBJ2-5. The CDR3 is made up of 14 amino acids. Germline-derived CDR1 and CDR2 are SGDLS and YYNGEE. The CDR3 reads CASSVDSSQETQYF.

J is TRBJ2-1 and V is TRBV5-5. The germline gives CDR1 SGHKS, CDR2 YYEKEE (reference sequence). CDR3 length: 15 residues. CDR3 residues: CASSFMTSSYNEQFF. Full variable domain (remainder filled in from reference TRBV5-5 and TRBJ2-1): DAGVTQSPTHLIKTRGQQVTLRCSPISGHKSVSWYQQVLGQGPQFIFQYYEKEERGRGNFPDRFSARQFPNYSSELNVNALLLGDSALYLCASSFMTSSYNEQFFGPGTRLTVL.

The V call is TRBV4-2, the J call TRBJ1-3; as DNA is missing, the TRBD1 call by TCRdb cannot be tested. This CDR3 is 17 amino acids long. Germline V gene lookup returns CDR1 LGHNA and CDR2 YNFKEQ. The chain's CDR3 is CASSQEPEGVSGNTIYF.

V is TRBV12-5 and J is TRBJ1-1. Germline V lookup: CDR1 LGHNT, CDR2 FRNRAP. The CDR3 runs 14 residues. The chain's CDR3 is CASGLGGRGTEAFF.

CDR3 protein: CASSSLTQGLFNSPLHF. The chain links TRBV27 to TRBJ1-6; the D call from TCRdb, TRBD1, cannot be confirmed without DNA. The CDR3 is made up of 17 amino acids. The germline gives CDR1 MNHEY, CDR2 SMNVEV (reference sequence).

The CDR3 reads CASSQYLGGHTGELFF. The chain uses TRBV4-1 and TRBJ2-2; TCRdb returns TRBD1, unconfirmable since there is no DNA. CDR1 and CDR2 from the germline V gene are MGHRA and YSYEKL. The CDR3 is 16 residues long.

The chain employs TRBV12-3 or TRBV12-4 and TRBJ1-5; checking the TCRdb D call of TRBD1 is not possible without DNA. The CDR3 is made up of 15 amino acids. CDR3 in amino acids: CASSTRTGMNQPQHF.

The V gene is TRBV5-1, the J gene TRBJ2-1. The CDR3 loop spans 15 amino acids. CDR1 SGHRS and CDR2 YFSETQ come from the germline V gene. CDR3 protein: CASSLMPDPYNEQFF.

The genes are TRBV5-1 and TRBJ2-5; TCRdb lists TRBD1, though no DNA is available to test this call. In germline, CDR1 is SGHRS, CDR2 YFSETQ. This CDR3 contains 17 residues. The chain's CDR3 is CASSTSQPGQGGETQYF. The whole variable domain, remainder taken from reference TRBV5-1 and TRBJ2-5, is KAGVTQTPRYLIKTRGQQVTLSCSPISGHRSVSWYQQTPGQGLQFLFEYFSETQRNKGNFPGRFSGRQFSNSRSEMNVSTLELGDSALYLCASSTSQPGQGGETQYFGPGTRLLVL.

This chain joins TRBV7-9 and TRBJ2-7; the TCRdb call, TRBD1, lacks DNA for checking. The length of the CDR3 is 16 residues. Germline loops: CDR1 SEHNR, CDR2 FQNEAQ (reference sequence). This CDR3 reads CASSFSPGQGEYEQYF.

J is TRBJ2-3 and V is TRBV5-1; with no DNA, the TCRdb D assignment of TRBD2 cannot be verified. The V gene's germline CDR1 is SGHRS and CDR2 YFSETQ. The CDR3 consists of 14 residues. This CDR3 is CASSPRLAGDTQYF.